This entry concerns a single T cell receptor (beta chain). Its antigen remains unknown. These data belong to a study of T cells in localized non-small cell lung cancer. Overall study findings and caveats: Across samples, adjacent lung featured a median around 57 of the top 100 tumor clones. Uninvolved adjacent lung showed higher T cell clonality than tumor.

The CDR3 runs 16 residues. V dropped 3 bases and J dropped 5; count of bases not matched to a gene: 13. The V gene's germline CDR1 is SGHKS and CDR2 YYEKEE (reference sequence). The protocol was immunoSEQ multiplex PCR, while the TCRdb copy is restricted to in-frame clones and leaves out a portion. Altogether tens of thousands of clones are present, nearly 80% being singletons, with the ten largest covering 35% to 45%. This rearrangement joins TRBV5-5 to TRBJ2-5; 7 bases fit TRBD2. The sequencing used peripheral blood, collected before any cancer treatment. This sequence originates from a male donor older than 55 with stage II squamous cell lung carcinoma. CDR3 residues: CASSSGGGGAAETQYF. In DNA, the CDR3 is TGTGCCAGCAGCTCTGGCGGGGGAGGTGCTGCTGAGACCCAGTACTTC.